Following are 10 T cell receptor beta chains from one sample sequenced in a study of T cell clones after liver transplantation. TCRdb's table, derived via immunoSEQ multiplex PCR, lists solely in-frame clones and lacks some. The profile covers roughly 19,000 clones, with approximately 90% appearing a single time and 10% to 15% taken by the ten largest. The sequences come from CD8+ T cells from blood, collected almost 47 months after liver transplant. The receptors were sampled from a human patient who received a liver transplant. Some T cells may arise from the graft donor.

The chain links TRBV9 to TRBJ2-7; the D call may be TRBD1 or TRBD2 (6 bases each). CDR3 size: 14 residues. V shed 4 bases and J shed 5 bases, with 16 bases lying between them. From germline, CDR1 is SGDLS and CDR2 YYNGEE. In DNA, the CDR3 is TGTGCCAGCAGCCCCCCCCCGGGGGCGGACGAGCAGTACTTC. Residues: CASSPPPGADEQYF.

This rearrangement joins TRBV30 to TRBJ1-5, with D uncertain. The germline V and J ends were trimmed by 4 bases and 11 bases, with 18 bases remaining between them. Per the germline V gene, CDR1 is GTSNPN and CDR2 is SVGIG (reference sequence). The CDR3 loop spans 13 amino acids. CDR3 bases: TGTGCCTGGACCCCGGCCCAGCAATCAGCCCAGCATTTT. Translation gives CAWTPAQQSAQHF. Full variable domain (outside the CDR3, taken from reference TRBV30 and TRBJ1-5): SQTIHQWPATLVQPVGSPLSLECTVEGTSNPNLYWYRQAAGRGLQLLFYSVGIGQISSEVPQNLSASRPQDRQFILSSKKLLLSDSGFYLCAWTPAQQSAQHFGDGTRLSIL.

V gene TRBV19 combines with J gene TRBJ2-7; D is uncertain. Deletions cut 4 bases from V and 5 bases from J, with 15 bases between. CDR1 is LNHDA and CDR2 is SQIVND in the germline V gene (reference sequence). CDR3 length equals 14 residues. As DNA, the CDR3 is TGTGCCAGTAGTAGGGCAGCTCCAGTCCACGAGCAGTACTTC. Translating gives CASSRAAPVHEQYF.

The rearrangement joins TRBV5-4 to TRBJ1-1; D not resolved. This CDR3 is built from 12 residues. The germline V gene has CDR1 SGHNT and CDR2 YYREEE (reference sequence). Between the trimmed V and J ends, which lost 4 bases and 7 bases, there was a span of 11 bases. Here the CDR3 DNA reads TGTGCCAGCAGCAACCTACAGCTTGAAGCTTTCTTT. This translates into CASSNLQLEAFF.

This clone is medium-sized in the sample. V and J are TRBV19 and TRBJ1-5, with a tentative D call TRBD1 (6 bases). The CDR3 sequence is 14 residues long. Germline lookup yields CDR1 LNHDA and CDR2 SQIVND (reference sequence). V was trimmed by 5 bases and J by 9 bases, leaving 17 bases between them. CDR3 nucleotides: TGTGCCAGTAGTTGGGGGGCGGGGGAGAGGCCCCAGCATTTT. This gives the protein CASSWGAGERPQHF.

This CDR3 reads CAIRRDPNNEQFF. CDR3 sequence (DNA): TGTGCCATCAGGAGGGACCCCAACAATGAGCAGTTCTTC. The V call is TRBV10-3, the J call TRBJ2-1; D tentatively fits TRBD1 or TRBD2 (5 bases each). The CDR3 is 13 residues long. Germline values: CDR1 ENHRY, CDR2 SYGVKD. V lost 6 bases to trimming and J lost 5 bases, with 11 bases between them.

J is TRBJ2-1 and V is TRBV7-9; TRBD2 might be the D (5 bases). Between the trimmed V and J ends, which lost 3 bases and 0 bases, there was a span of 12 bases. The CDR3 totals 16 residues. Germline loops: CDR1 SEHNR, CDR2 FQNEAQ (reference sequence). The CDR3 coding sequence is TGTGCCAGCAGCTTGGCCTCCGACTACTCCTACAATGAGCAGTTCTTC. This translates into CASSLASDYSYNEQFF.

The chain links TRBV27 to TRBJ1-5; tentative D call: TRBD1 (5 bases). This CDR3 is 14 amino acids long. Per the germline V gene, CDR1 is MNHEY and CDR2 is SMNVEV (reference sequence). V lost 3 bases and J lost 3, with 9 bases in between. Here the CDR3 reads CASSLQGPNQPQHF. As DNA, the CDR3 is TGTGCCAGCAGTTTGCAGGGACCCAATCAGCCCCAGCATTTT.

The CDR3 sequence: CASSFENYGYTF. The DNA of the CDR3 is TGCGCCAGCAGCTTTGAGAACTATGGCTACACCTTC. The chain joins TRBV5-1 to TRBJ1-2, with D hard to call. Germline CDR1 SGHRS, CDR2 YFSETQ. V lost 2 bases and J 2 bases, leaving 4 bases between the germline ends. The CDR3 consists of 12 residues.

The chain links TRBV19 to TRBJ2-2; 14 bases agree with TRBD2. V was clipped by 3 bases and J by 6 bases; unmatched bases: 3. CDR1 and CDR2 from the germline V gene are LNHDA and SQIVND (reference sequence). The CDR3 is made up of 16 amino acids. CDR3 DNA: TGTGCCAGTAGTATGGGACTAGCGGGAGAGGCCGGGGAGCTGTTTTTT. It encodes CASSMGLAGEAGELFF. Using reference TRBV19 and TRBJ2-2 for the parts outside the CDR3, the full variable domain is DGGITQSPKYLFRKEGQNVTLSCEQNLNHDAMYWYRQDPGQGLRLIYYSQIVNDFQKGDIAEGYSVSREKKESFPLTVTSAQKNPTAFYLCASSMGLAGEAGELFFGEGSRLTVL.